This T cell receptor beta chain is drawn from a study of tumor and adjacent non-tumor tissue in lung cancer. The template was RNA from unsorted bulk tissue. The normal lung tissue was taken more than 3 cm from the tumor edge. This clonotype was recorded only once. V was shortened by 6 bases and J by 7 bases, with 21 bases between the two germline ends. The CDR3 runs to 16 residues. Looked up from germline, CDR1 is MNHEY and CDR2 is SVGAGI. Three rounds of nested PCR, following a modified ARM-PCR protocol, produced the TCRbeta library. Via MiXCR, TCRdb re-called the multiplex PCR reads, giving one row per CDR3 protein. Of 98,000 or so distinct CDR3 sequences detected, 80% appear once; the ten largest clones hold more than 25%.

The sample consisted of distant non-tumor lung tissue. The chain joins TRBV6-5 to TRBJ2-2; the D is unclear. This sequence originates from a man aged 55 to 69 with small cell lung cancer. CDR3 protein: CASRPWRGDSNGELFF. The CDR3 DNA reads as TGTGCCAGCAGACCCTGGCGCGGTGATTCTAACGGGGAGCTGTTTTTT.